Listed below are T cell receptor beta chains from one sample, sequenced in a study of blood T cell repertoires in COVID-19. The data were produced by immunoSEQ multiplex PCR, yet TCRdb's version contains in-frame clones alone and is incomplete. The sample includes about 170,000 clones, 88% of them seen just once. The specimen was peripheral blood. These TCRs come from a man in his forties or fifties who had recovered from COVID-19. The CDR3 runs from the conserved cysteine through the conserved F or W. D genes are given only for firm matches. Expanded clones get a size class; other rows say once, few or many, or leave the size out.

>.|TRBV21-1|TRBJ2-3|.
TGTGCCAGCAGTCGAAATGGCCGGGAGGGCCCCGCAGATACGCAGTATTTT
CASSRNGREGPADTQYF
>.|TRBV2|TRBJ2-7|.
TGTGCCAGCAGTGAAACAGAATCCTCCTACGAGCAGTACTTC
CASSETESSYEQYF
>TRBD1|TRBV29-1|TRBJ1-1|.
TGCAGCGCACTGACAGGGCCCACTGAAGCTTTCTTT
CSALTGPTEAFF
>.|TRBV10-1|TRBJ2-3|.
TGCGCCAGCAGTGAGCAGGTCCGCAAACTTTGCACAGATACGCAGTATTTT
CASSEQVRKLCTDTQYF
>TRBD2|TRBV25-1|TRBJ2-5|.
TGTGCCAGCATGGGGAGGGATCACCAAGAGACCCAGTACTTC
CASMGRDHQETQYF
>.|TRBV5-5|TRBJ1-1|once
TGTGCCAGCAGTCCAGGGTGGAACACTGAAGCTTTCTTT
CASSPGWNTEAFF
>TRBD1|TRBV5-6|TRBJ2-7|.
TGTGCCAGCAGTTGGGGGACAGGAGCCTACGAGCAGTACTTC
CASSWGTGAYEQYF
>TRBD1|TRBV2|TRBJ2-7|.
TGTGCCAGCAGTGAAGGGGGAACAGGGGACTACGAGCAGTACTTC
CASSEGGTGDYEQYF
>.|TRBV9|TRBJ2-2|.
TGTGCCAGCAGCGCTTGGGGCAGAAACACCGGGGAGCTGTTTTTT
CASSAWGRNTGELFF
>.|TRBV6-2/TRBV6-3|TRBJ1-3|few
TGTGCCAGCAGCCCTACCCGGTCCTACTCTGGAAACACCATATATTTT
CASSPTRSYSGNTIYF
>.|TRBV6-4|TRBJ1-1|.
TGTGCCAGCCGGGACACGGGGAACACTGAAGCTTTCTTT
CASRDTGNTEAFF
>.|TRBV10-3|TRBJ2-2|once
TGTGCCATCAGCCCGAGGGGGGGCGGGGAGCTGTTTTTT
CAISPRGGGELFF
>TRBD2|TRBV3-1/TRBV3-2|TRBJ2-1|.
TGTGCCAGCAGCCAAGCGTGGACTAGCATTCGGGATGAGCAGTTCTTC
CASSQAWTSIRDEQFF
>.|TRBV7-8|TRBJ1-1|.
TGTGCCAGCAGCTTAGGAACGGGGAGGGGGAACACTGAAGCTTTCTTT
CASSLGTGRGNTEAFF
>TRBD1|TRBV18|TRBJ1-6|.
TGTGCCAGCTCACCATATCGGGACAGCTCTTCACCCCTCCACTTT
CASSPYRDSSSPLHF
>.|TRBV27|TRBJ1-3|.
TGTGCCAGCAGTTCTCGACAGGCCGGCAACACCATATATTTT
CASSSRQAGNTIYF
>TRBD1|TRBV14|TRBJ1-2|.
TGTGCCAGCAGCCTAGGGACAGGGGGCTTTGGCTACACCTTC
CASSLGTGGFGYTF
>TRBD2|TRBV5-1|TRBJ2-1|.
TGCGCCAGCAGCTTTGGGGGGACTAGCGGGGCGAATGAGCAGTTCTTC
CASSFGGTSGANEQFF
>.|TRBV27|TRBJ1-6|.
TGTGCCAGCAGTTTAGACGGGAGCCCCCTCCACTTT
CASSLDGSPLHF
>TRBD1|TRBV19|TRBJ2-1|.
TGTGCCAGTAGTCGCCCGGACAGGCCTGACAATGAGCAGTTCTTC
CASSRPDRPDNEQFF
>.|TRBV15|TRBJ1-1|.
TGTGCCACCAGCCTAGGGGCGGCAGGTAGGGGCACTGAAGCTTTCTTT
CATSLGAAGRGTEAFF
>.|TRBV5-4|TRBJ1-2|.
TGTGCCAGCAGCCCGGGGGTGGATGGCTACACCTTC
CASSPGVDGYTF
>.|TRBV4-3|TRBJ1-4|.
TGCGCCAGCAGCCCCGAAGGCCAGGGCGGAGAAAAACTGTTTTTT
CASSPEGQGGEKLFF
>TRBD1|TRBV9|TRBJ1-2|.
TGTGCCAGCAGCGACGGACAGGGAGTTTACAGGGGCTACACCTTC
CASSDGQGVYRGYTF
>.|TRBV29-1|TRBJ2-5|few
TGCAGCGTTGAGGTTTGGGGAGGTCCGACAGAAGAGACCCAGTACTTC
CSVEVWGGPTEETQYF
>TRBD2|TRBV28|TRBJ2-7|.
TGTGCCAGCGCCCAAAACCCGGGACTAGCGGCCTCCCTCCTGGAGCAGTACTTC
CASAQNPGLAASLLEQYF
>TRBD1|TRBV14|TRBJ2-3|.
TGTGCCAGCAGCCGCACAGGGGGCCCAGATACGCAGTATTTT
CASSRTGGPDTQYF
>TRBD2|TRBV2|TRBJ2-7|.
TGTGCCAGCAGTCCGGGGGGTCGGGACTCCTCCTACGAGCAGTACTTC
CASSPGGRDSSYEQYF
>.|TRBV7-9|TRBJ2-7|.
TGTGCCAGCAGCTTACCGGACAGATCCTACGAGCAGTACTTC
CASSLPDRSYEQYF
>TRBD1|TRBV24-1|TRBJ1-2|.
TGTGCCACCAGTGACCAGGGGGCGCGTGGCTACACCTTC
CATSDQGARGYTF
>.|TRBV29-1|TRBJ2-3|.
TGCAGCTCCTCAGTACTCTCTCCGGGTACAGATACGCAGTATTTT
CSSSVLSPGTDTQYF
>.|TRBV4-1|TRBJ2-3|.
TGCGCCAGCAGCCACAACGGTCCTAGCACAGATACGCAGTATTTT
CASSHNGPSTDTQYF
>.|TRBV7-2|TRBJ2-5|.
TGTGCCAGCAGCTTCGGGGGGCCGATGGAGACCCAGTACTTC
CASSFGGPMETQYF
>TRBD2|TRBV28|TRBJ2-5|.
TGTGCCAGCAGTTTGGGGGGGGAAGAGACCCAGTACTTC
CASSLGGEETQYF
>TRBD1|TRBV4-3|TRBJ2-7|.
TGCGCCAGCAGCCAAGCGGGGACAGGGATTTACGAGCAGTACTTC
CASSQAGTGIYEQYF
>.|TRBV6-1|TRBJ2-1|.
TGTGCCAGCAGTGAGGGGGCTTCCTACAATGAGCAGTTCTTC
CASSEGASYNEQFF
>TRBD2|TRBV29-1|TRBJ2-5|.
TGCAGCGTTGGGGGACTAGCGGGAGCAGAGACCCAGTACTTC
CSVGGLAGAETQYF
>.|TRBV15|TRBJ1-6|once
TGTGCCACCAGCCTCGAGACAGATAATTCACCCCTCCACTTT
CATSLETDNSPLHF
>.|TRBV3-1/TRBV3-2|TRBJ1-2|once
TGTGCCAGCAGCCAAGAGGCGAGGGCGTCGGGCTACACCTTC
CASSQEARASGYTF